These 20 T cell receptor beta chains share one sample of origin, sequenced in a study of T-cell memory formation after mild COVID-19. MiXCR was run by TCRdb on the 5' RACE reads, yielding one entry per CDR3 protein. The sample has 450,000 to 650,000 distinct CDR3 sequences; about 20% are singletons. The sample taken for sequencing was PBMCs or a T cell subset sorted from them (not recorded which). Source of these receptors: an adult woman who had mild COVID-19 (a few samples of this study predate the infection). Cell type and time point are not known.

This chain uses TRBV5-5 with TRBJ2-7; 10 nucleotides line up with TRBD1. This CDR3 has 15 residues. With V trimmed by 4 bases and J by 3 bases, 7 bases remained unmatched. The V gene's germline CDR1 is SGHKS and CDR2 YYEKEE (reference sequence). CDR3 bases: TGTGCCAGCAGCGTTCGACAGGGGGCCGTCTACGAGCAGTACTTC. Translation gives CASSVRQGAVYEQYF.

The gene calls are TRBV7-8 and TRBJ1-5; D is possibly TRBD1 (5 bases). Per germline, CDR1 SGHVS and CDR2 FQNEAQ. The germline V and J ends were trimmed by 5 bases and 1 base, with 21 bases remaining between them. The CDR3 length is 18 residues. The CDR3 DNA reads TGTGCCAGCAGCCGTAAGGAGGAGAGCTACAGGAGCAATCAGCCCCAGCATTTT. Translated: CASSRKEESYRSNQPQHF.

This clonotype was found a few times. The chain combines TRBV5-1 with TRBJ2-7; 8 bases are shared with TRBD1. The J segment lost 0 bases and the V segment lost 2 bases, leaving 4 bases of the junction unmatched. The CDR3 runs 15 residues. The V gene's germline CDR1 is SGHRS and CDR2 YFSETQ. CDR3 nucleotides: TGCGCCAGCAGCTTCCCGGACAGGGACTCCTACGAGCAGTACTTC. Translating gives CASSFPDRDSYEQYF.

The table lists this clonotype with many counts. The V and J genes are TRBV10-3 and TRBJ2-5; 14 positions match TRBD2. The CDR3 length is 16 residues. Germline-derived CDR1 and CDR2 are ENHRY and SYGVKD. The V and J ends lost 6 bases and 5 bases, in that order; junction bases with no gene match: 8. The CDR3 region has the DNA TGTGCCATCAGCTCGGGACTAGCGGGAGCCAGTGAGACCCAGTACTTC. Residues: CAISSGLAGASETQYF.

The sample holds a few counts of this clonotype. The chain has TRBV11-3 and TRBJ2-1, with TRBD1 matching 9 bases. This CDR3 has 18 amino acids. The V gene end was trimmed by 4 bases and the J gene end by 3 bases; junction bases not matched to a gene: 13. Per the germline V gene, CDR1 is SGHNT and CDR2 is YENEEA. The CDR3 sequence: CASSYSFTGTGNYNEQFF. The CDR3, as DNA: TGTGCCAGCAGCTACAGCTTCACCGGGACAGGGAACTACAATGAGCAGTTCTTC.

This clonotype was recorded a few times. This chain connects TRBV5-1 to TRBJ2-3; TRBD1 aligns across 8 bases. Germline-derived CDR1 and CDR2 are SGHRS and YFSETQ. The CDR3 runs to 16 residues. Unmatched junction bases numbered 9, after V lost 2 bases and J lost 4 bases. For the CDR3, the DNA is TGCGCCAGCAGCTTCCAGGGGGCTCCCTTGGCAGATACGCAGTATTTT. Amino acids: CASSFQGAPLADTQYF.

V and J are TRBV5-1 and TRBJ2-3, with a tentative D call TRBD1 (6 bases). From germline, CDR1 is SGHRS and CDR2 YFSETQ. Trimming removed 4 bases at V and 1 base at J, with 16 bases between. This CDR3 has 16 amino acids. The CDR3, as DNA: TGCGCCAGCAGCCTGCCCACAGGGCCTGGCACAGATACGCAGTATTTT. Translating gives CASSLPTGPGTDTQYF.

The rearrangement uses TRBV29-1 and TRBJ2-3; TRBD2 agrees at 13 bases. CDR1 and CDR2 from the germline V gene are SQVTM and ANQGSEA. The CDR3 has 14 residues. J was trimmed by 6 bases and V by 7 bases; bases with no gene match: 7. CDR3 amino acids: CSGGLAGLMDTQYF. CDR3 DNA: TGCAGCGGGGGACTAGCGGGACTGATGGATACGCAGTATTTT.

This rearrangement joins TRBV5-1 to TRBJ2-5; a possible D gene is TRBD2 (6 bases). The CDR3 consists of 15 residues. Per germline, CDR1 SGHRS and CDR2 YFSETQ. Trimming took 6 bases from V and 4 from J, leaving 19 bases between them. The CDR3 here is CASKETGAVGETQYF. The CDR3 DNA follows: TGCGCCAGCAAGGAGACGGGAGCTGTGGGAGAGACCCAGTACTTC.

The chain couples TRBV20-1 to TRBJ1-2, with D possibly matching TRBD1 (6 bases). The V end lost 5 bases, the J end lost 7 bases, and 17 bases lay between the germline ends. CDR1 is DFQATT and CDR2 is SNEGSKA in the germline V gene (reference sequence). The CDR3 contains 13 residues. The CDR3 reads CSAPDGGRTGYTF. In DNA, the CDR3 is TGCAGTGCTCCGGACGGGGGGCGAACTGGCTACACCTTC.

The chain recombines TRBV4-3 with TRBJ2-2, with D perhaps TRBD1 (5 bases). Trimming removed 4 bases at V and 4 bases at J, with 13 bases between. Germline V gene data show CDR1 as LGHNA and CDR2 as YSLEER. This CDR3 comprises 15 residues. CDR3: CASSPMVRGTGELFF. Here the CDR3 DNA reads TGCGCCAGCAGCCCTATGGTAAGGGGCACCGGGGAGCTGTTTTTT.

The chain employs TRBV3-1 and TRBJ2-3; D might be TRBD1 or TRBD2, each matching 5 bases. Germline V gives CDR1 LGHDT, CDR2 YNNKEL (reference sequence). The ends were cut back, 3 bases at V and 2 bases at J, with 9 bases in the middle. This CDR3 contains 14 residues. The CDR3 loop reads CASSQGPATDTQYF. For the CDR3, the DNA is TGTGCCAGCAGCCAGGGACCCGCCACAGATACGCAGTATTTT.

In this sample, this clonotype turned up a few times. This chain joins TRBV7-9 and TRBJ2-1, with D possibly being TRBD1 (6 bases). V was clipped by 0 bases and J by 12 bases, with 12 bases between them. The germline gives CDR1 SEHNR, CDR2 FQNEAQ (reference sequence). CDR3 length: 13 residues. The CDR3 DNA reads as TGTGCCAGCAGCTTAGCGCAGGGGAATAGGCAGTTCTTC. Translating it yields CASSLAQGNRQFF.

This chain uses TRBV7-2 with TRBJ2-1; D possibly corresponds to TRBD1 (6 bases). The CDR3 has 14 residues. Germline lookup yields CDR1 SGHTA and CDR2 FQGNSA. The V gene lost 6 bases and the J gene lost 3 bases, with 12 bases spanning the gap. This chain's CDR3 is CASRKTTGYNEQFF. As DNA, the CDR3 is TGTGCCAGCAGGAAGACGACAGGCTACAATGAGCAGTTCTTC.

The V and J genes are TRBV14 and TRBJ1-1; unclear D gene. Trimming left V 5 bases short and J 2 bases short, with 18 bases between. The CDR3 covers 16 residues. The germline V gene encodes CDR1 SGHDN and CDR2 FVKESK. CDR3 in amino acids: CASSYQQLGLNTEAFF. Written as DNA, the CDR3 is TGTGCCAGCAGCTACCAACAGCTTGGTTTAAACACTGAAGCTTTCTTT. Looking up the rest from reference TRBV14 and TRBJ1-1 gives the full variable domain: EAGVTQFPSHSVIEKGQTVTLRCDPISGHDNLYWYRRVMGKEIKFLLHFVKESKQDESGMPNNRFLAERTGGTYSTLKVQPAELEDSGVYFCASSYQQLGLNTEAFFGQGTRLTVV.

This sequence joins TRBV13 and TRBJ1-4; D not resolved. The CDR3 runs to 13 residues. The V end was cut by 6 bases, the J end by 1 base, with 6 bases between. The V gene's germline CDR1 is PRHDT and CDR2 FYEKMQ (reference sequence). The DNA for the CDR3 is TGTGCCAGCAGTCGCCAAACTAATGAAAAACTGTTTTTT. This gives the protein CASSRQTNEKLFF.

This clonotype has just a few counts. The gene calls are TRBV29-1 and TRBJ2-7, with 12 positions matching TRBD2. Germline V gene data show CDR1 as SQVTM and CDR2 as ANQGSEA. The CDR3 totals 14 residues. Unmatched junction bases numbered 4, after V lost 4 bases and J lost 3 bases. The CDR3: CSVGGLAGSYEQYF. Here the CDR3 DNA reads TGCAGCGTTGGCGGACTAGCGGGAAGCTACGAGCAGTACTTC.

Written as DNA, the CDR3 is TGTGCCAGCGCGGAGGGACAGTACTACGAGCAGTACTTC. This translates into CASAEGQYYEQYF. The chain is built from TRBV2 and TRBJ2-7, with a tentative D call TRBD1 (7 bases). The V and J ends lost 8 bases and 3 bases respectively, with 14 bases between them. CDR3 size: 13 residues. Germline CDR1 SNHLY, CDR2 FYNNEI.

The chain uses TRBV3-1 and TRBJ1-2, with D possibly matching TRBD1 (5 bases). Trimming shortened V by 5 bases and J by 6 bases, and 7 bases separated the two germline ends. There are 11 residues in the CDR3. CDR1 LGHDT and CDR2 YNNKEL come from the germline V gene (reference sequence). The CDR3, as DNA: TGTGCCAGCAGCTCGGGGGATGGCTACACCTTC. It specifies CASSSGDGYTF.

The chain recombines TRBV4-2 with TRBJ2-7; D possibly matches TRBD1 or TRBD2 (6 bases each). Germline CDR1 reads LGHNA; CDR2 reads YNFKEQ. Trimming shortened V by 0 bases and J by 4 bases, and 13 bases separated the two germline ends. This CDR3 has 15 amino acids. The CDR3 region is CASSQERGEVYEQYF. CDR3 DNA: TGTGCCAGCAGCCAAGAAAGGGGGGAGGTATACGAGCAGTACTTC.